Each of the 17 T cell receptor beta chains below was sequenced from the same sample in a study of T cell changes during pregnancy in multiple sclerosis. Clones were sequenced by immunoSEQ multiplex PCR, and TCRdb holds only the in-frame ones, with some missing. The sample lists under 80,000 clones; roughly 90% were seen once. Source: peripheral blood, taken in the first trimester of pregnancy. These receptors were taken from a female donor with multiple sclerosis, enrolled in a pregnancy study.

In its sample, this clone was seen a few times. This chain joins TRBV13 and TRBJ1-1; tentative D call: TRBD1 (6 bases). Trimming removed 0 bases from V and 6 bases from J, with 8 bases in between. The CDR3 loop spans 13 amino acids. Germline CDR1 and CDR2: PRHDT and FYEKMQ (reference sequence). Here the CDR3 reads CASSLGGGPEAFF. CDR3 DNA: TGTGCCAGCAGCTTAGGCGGGGGGCCTGAAGCTTTCTTT.

Written as DNA, the CDR3 is TGCGCCAGCAGCCAAGATTACGCGGGACGGCAGCCCCAGCATTTT. This translates into CASSQDYAGRQPQHF. V usage is TRBV4-1 and J usage is TRBJ1-5; D possibly corresponds to TRBD1 (5 bases). This CDR3 contains 15 residues. Per germline, CDR1 MGHRA and CDR2 YSYEKL. Trimming removed 0 bases at V and 7 bases at J, with 13 bases between.

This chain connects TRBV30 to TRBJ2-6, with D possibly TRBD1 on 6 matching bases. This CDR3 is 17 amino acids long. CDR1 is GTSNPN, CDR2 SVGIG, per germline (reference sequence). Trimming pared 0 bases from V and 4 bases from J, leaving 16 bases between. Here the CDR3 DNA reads TGTGCCTGGAGTGTACGTCAGGGGTTGAGGGGGGCCAACGTCCTGACTTTC. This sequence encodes CAWSVRQGLRGANVLTF.

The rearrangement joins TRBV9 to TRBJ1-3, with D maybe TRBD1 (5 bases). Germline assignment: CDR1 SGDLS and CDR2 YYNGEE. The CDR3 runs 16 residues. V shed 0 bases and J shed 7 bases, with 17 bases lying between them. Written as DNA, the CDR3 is TGTGCCAGCAGCGTAGCCAGCGGGGGTCTTAGGAACACCATATATTTT. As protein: CASSVASGGLRNTIYF.

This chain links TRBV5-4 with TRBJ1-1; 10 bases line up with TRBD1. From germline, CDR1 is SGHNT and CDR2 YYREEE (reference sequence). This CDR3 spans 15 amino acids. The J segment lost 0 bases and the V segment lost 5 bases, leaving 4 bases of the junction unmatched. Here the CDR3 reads CASRPDRGLNTEAFF. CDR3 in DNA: TGTGCCAGCAGACCTGACAGGGGGCTGAACACTGAAGCTTTCTTT.

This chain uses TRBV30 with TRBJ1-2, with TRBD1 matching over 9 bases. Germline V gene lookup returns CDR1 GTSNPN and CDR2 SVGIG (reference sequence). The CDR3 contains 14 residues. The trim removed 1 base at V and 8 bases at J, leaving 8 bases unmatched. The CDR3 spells CAWSETGGGVGYTF. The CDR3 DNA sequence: TGTGCCTGGAGTGAAACAGGGGGCGGAGTGGGCTACACCTTC. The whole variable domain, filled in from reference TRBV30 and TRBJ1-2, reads SQTIHQWPATLVQPVGSPLSLECTVEGTSNPNLYWYRQAAGRGLQLLFYSVGIGQISSEVPQNLSASRPQDRQFILSSKKLLLSDSGFYLCAWSETGGGVGYTFGSGTRLTVV.

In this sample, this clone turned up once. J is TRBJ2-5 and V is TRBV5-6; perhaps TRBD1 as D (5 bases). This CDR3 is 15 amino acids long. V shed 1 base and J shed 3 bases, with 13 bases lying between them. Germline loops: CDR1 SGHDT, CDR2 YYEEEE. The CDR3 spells CASSLTGYNEETQYF. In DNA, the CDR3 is TGTGCCAGCAGCTTGACAGGATACAATGAAGAGACCCAGTACTTC.

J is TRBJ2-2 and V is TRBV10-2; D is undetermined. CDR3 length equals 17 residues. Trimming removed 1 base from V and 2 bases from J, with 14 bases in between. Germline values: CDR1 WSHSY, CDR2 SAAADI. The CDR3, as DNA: TGCGCCAGCAGTGAGTACCGCGGTAAAGGAAACACCGGGGAGCTGTTTTTT. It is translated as CASSEYRGKGNTGELFF.

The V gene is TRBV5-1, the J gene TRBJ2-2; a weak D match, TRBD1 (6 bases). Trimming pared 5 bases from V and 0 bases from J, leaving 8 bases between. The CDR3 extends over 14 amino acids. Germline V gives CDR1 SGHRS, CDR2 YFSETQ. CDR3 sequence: CASRGQTNTGELFF. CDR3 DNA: TGCGCCAGCAGAGGACAGACGAACACCGGGGAGCTGTTTTTT.

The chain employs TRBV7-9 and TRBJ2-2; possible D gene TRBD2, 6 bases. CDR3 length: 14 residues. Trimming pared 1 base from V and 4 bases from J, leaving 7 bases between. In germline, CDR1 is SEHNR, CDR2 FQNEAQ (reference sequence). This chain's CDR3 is CASSLDGSTGELFF. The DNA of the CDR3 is TGTGCCAGCAGCTTAGACGGGAGCACCGGGGAGCTGTTTTTT.

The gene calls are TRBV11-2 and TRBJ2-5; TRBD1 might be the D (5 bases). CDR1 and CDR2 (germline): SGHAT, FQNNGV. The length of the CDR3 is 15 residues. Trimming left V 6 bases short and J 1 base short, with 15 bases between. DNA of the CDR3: TGTGCCAGCAGTCCCCAGGGTAATCCCCAAGAGACCCAGTACTTC. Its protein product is CASSPQGNPQETQYF.

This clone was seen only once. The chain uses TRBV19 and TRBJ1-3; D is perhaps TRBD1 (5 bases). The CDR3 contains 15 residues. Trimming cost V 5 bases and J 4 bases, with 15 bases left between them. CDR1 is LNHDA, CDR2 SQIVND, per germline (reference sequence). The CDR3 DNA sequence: TGTGCCAGTAGTGTTACAGGTCTTTCGGGAAACACCATATATTTT. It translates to CASSVTGLSGNTIYF.

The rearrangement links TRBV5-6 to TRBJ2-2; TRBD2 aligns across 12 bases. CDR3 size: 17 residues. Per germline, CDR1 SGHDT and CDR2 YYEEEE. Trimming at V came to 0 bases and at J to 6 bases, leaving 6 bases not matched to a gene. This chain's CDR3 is CASSLGLAGGLAGELFF. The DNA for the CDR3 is TGTGCCAGCAGCTTGGGGCTAGCGGGAGGGCTAGCCGGGGAGCTGTTTTTT.

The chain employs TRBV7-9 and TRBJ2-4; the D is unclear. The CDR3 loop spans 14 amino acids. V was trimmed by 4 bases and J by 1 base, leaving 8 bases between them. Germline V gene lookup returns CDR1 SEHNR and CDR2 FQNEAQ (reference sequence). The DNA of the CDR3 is TGTGCCAGCAGCTACGAACTGGCCAAAAACATTCAGTACTTC. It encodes CASSYELAKNIQYF.

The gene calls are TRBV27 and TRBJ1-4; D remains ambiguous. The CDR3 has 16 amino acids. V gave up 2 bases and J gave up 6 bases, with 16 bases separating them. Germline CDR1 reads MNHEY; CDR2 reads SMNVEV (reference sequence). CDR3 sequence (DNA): TGTGCCAGCAGTTTAATCCCCACAAACAATTATGAAAAACTGTTTTTT. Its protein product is CASSLIPTNNYEKLFF.

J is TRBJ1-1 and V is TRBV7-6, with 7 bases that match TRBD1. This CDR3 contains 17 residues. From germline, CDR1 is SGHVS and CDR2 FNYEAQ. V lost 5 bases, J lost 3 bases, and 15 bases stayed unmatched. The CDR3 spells CASSTRQEGTVDTEAFF. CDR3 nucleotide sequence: TGTGCCAGCAGCACACGACAAGAGGGGACAGTCGACACTGAAGCTTTCTTT.

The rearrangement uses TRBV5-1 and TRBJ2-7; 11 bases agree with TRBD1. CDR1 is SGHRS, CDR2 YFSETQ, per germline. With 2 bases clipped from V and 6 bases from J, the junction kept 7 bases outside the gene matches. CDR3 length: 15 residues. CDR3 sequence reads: CASSFSGTGGPEQYF. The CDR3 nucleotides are TGCGCCAGCAGCTTCTCCGGGACAGGGGGACCCGAGCAGTACTTC.